This is a list of T cell receptor beta chains from one sample in a study of control samples from healthy donors and cancer patients. The table came from immunoSEQ multiplex PCR; TCRdb's copy has only in-frame clones and leaves some out. The table shows approximately 150,000 clones, with about 94% occurring only once. Sequencing was carried out using PBMCs. Receptor source: a man between 60 and 75 years old with colorectal cancer. The CDR3 runs from the conserved cysteine through the conserved F or W. A D gene is named only where the DNA matches it firmly.

>NA|TRBJ1-1|TRBV5-1
CASSLERGNTEAFF
>NA|TRBJ2-7|TRBV27
CASSFAGYSYEQYF
>NA|TRBJ1-1|TRBV19
CASTQPGMNTEAFF
>NA|TRBJ2-7|TRBV25-1
CASSDLTLTGYEQYF
>TRBD1|TRBJ2-2|TRBV6-2/TRBV6-3
CASSPERQGADTGELFF
>NA|TRBJ1-2|TRBV19
CASSIVRGQSPYGYTF
>TRBD1|TRBJ2-7|TRBV4-2
CASSPGTGWDYEQYF
>NA|TRBJ2-2|TRBV12-3/TRBV12-4
CASRFTGELFF
>NA|TRBJ2-5|TRBV28
CASSFQRGVGETQYF
>NA|TRBJ1-1|TRBV7-9
CASSFRGQPNTEAFF
>TRBD1|TRBJ1-1|TRBV7-2
CASSLASTRTGQNTEAFF
>TRBD1|TRBJ1-6|TRBV10-3
CAISRDRDNSPLHF
>NA|TRBJ2-7|TRBV3-1/TRBV3-2
CASSPTGREQYF
>NA|TRBJ2-3|TRBV24-1
CATGGQLSTDTQYF
>TRBD1|TRBJ1-2|TRBV5-1
CASSSRTGYRRLGYTF
>NA|TRBJ2-7|TRBV7-9
CASSLAGAGEQYF
>NA|TRBJ2-5|TRBV5-1
CASSLSYGGGQETQYF
>NA|TRBJ1-5|TRBV12-3/TRBV12-4
CASSRGQPQHF
>NA|TRBJ1-1|TRBV29-1
CSVEYSSNTEAFF
>NA|TRBJ1-2|TRBV5-1
CASSGGRATFNYGYTF
>TRBD1|TRBJ1-2|TRBV3-1/TRBV3-2
CASSQGTGPGYGYTF
>NA|TRBJ2-2|TRBV6-5
CASSFNPGVGELFF
>NA|TRBJ1-1|TRBV18
CASSPPRADTEAFF
>NA|TRBJ1-3|TRBV12-3/TRBV12-4
CASSLSGNTIYF
>TRBD1|TRBJ2-7|TRBV5-1
CASSSGQEVKQYF
>TRBD1|TRBJ1-2|TRBV7-2
CASSFRDRGSGYTF
>TRBD1|TRBJ1-1|TRBV12-3/TRBV12-4
CASSGQGAPWAFF
>NA|TRBJ2-2|TRBV5-1
CASSRIVDTGELFF
>NA|TRBJ2-7|TRBV4-1
CASSQEQQFTYEQYF
>TRBD1|TRBJ2-5|TRBV18
CASSPTFGGQETQYF
>NA|TRBJ2-3|TRBV24-1
CATSDWRLGNYTQYF
>NA|TRBJ1-2|TRBV6-2/TRBV6-3
CASSTPRYGYTF
>NA|TRBJ1-2|TRBV24-1
CATSAQDFYGYTF
>NA|TRBJ1-2|TRBV5-4
CASRGSLGYTF
>NA|TRBJ1-3|TRBV5-6
CASSLWGRISSGNTIYF
>TRBD2|TRBJ2-7|TRBV27
CASSSVGGDEQYF
>TRBD2|TRBJ2-3|TRBV29-1
CSVERSGGHTDTQYF
>TRBD1|TRBJ1-5|TRBV18
CASSARGTVNQPQHF
>NA|TRBJ1-1|TRBV27
CASRGLTALNTEAFF
>TRBD1|TRBJ1-6|TRBV29-1
CSVGDSSHSPLHF
>TRBD1|TRBJ1-1|TRBV24-1
CATTGQGGTEAFF
>NA|TRBJ1-6|TRBV29-1
CSVRDGEGSPLHF
>TRBD1|TRBJ1-1|TRBV19
CASSSGQGLNTEAFF
>NA|TRBJ1-1|TRBV6-5
CASKTRDRGAEAFF
>NA|TRBJ1-1|TRBV11-3
CASSLDIFIGRRNTEAFF